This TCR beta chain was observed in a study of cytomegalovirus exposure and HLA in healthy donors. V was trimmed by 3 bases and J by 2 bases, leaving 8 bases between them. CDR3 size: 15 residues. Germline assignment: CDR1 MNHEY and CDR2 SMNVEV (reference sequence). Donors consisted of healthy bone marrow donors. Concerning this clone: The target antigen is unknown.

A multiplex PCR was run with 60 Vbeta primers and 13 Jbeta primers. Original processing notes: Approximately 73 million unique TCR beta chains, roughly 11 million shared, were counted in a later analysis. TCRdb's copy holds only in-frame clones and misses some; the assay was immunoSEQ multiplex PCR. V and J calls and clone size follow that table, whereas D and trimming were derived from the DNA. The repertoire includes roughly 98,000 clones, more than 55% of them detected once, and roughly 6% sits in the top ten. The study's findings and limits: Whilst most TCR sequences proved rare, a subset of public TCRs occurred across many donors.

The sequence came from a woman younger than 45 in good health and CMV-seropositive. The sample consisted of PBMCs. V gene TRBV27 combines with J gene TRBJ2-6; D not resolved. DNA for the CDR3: TGTGCCAGCAGTTTCACGGGTACTGGGGCCAACGTCCTGACTTTC. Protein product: CASSFTGTGANVLTF.